These 7 T cell receptor beta chains were all obtained from the same sample, sequenced in a study of read filtering for tumor transcriptome and immune sequencing. This library used approximately 390 ng RNA and molecular barcoded adaptors spanning alpha/delta and beta/gamma chains. Via MiXCR, TCRdb re-called the reads, giving one row per CDR3 protein. The sample shows around 40,000 distinct CDR3 sequences, 12% to 15% of them seen only once. Sequenced: a population of CD138-negative cells sorted from bone marrow. The receptors were sampled from a donor over 35 with multiple myeloma.

This clonotype has at least ten counts. The chain links TRBV29-1 to TRBJ2-7; 9 bases are a match to TRBD1. The CDR3 is made up of 13 amino acids. Trimming cost V 3 bases and J 7 bases; bases outside gene matches: 7. Germline CDR1 SQVTM, CDR2 ANQGSEA. The CDR3 protein is CSVEGTGRGEQYF. CDR3 DNA sequence: TGCAGCGTTGAGGGGACAGGGAGAGGAGAGCAGTACTTC.

Points on this clonotype: This is likely an artifact of a read error, given a far larger clone one base away. The chain links TRBV5-8 to TRBJ2-3; D is perhaps TRBD2 (5 bases). Germline V gene sequence: CDR1 SGHTS, CDR2 YDEGEE. The CDR3 is 15 residues long. The CDR3: CASCLVLVGTDTQYF. CDR3 DNA sequence: TGTGCCAGCTGCTTAGTACTAGTTGGCACAGATACGCAGTATTTT.

This clonotype was seen a few times. The chain combines TRBV15 with TRBJ2-1, with unresolved D. Trimming cost V 0 bases and J 5 bases, with 11 bases left between them. Germline-derived CDR1 and CDR2 are LNHNV and YYDKDF (reference sequence). The CDR3 runs 15 residues. The CDR3 nucleotides are TGTGCCACCAGCAGAGATGTCCTAAGAAACAATGAGCAGTTCTTC. Translating gives CATSRDVLRNNEQFF.

This clonotype occurred many times. The V call is TRBV3-1, the J call TRBJ2-7, with TRBD1 identical over 10 bases. CDR1 is LGHDT, CDR2 YNNKEL, per germline (reference sequence). The trim removed 8 bases at V and 5 bases at J, leaving 6 bases unmatched. This CDR3 spans 13 amino acids. CDR3: CASRQGAGNEQYF. In nucleotides, the CDR3 is TGTGCCAGCCGACAGGGGGCGGGGAACGAGCAGTACTTC.

The chain is built from TRBV11-2 and TRBJ2-6; D is uncertain. The CDR3 has 13 amino acids. V gave up 3 bases and J gave up 3 bases, with 3 bases separating them. The germline gives CDR1 SGHAT, CDR2 FQNNGV. The CDR3 reads CASSFFGANVLTF. CDR3 DNA sequence: TGTGCCAGCAGCTTCTTTGGGGCCAACGTCCTGACTTTC.

Notes on this clonotype: This may arise from a read error, as a much more abundant clone is one base away. V is TRBV29-1 and J is TRBJ2-3, with 7 positions matching TRBD1. V shed 4 bases, J shed 0 bases, and the junction held 7 bases outside the gene matches. This CDR3 has 15 residues. The germline V gene encodes CDR1 SQVTM and CDR2 ANQGSEA. The CDR3 reads CSVGSWTGSTDTQYF. The CDR3 region has the DNA TGCAGCGTTGGGTCCTGGACAGGCAGCACAGATACGCAGTATTTT.

The sample holds a few counts of this clonotype. The chain combines TRBV29-1 with TRBJ1-2, with 7 bases that match TRBD1. V shed 5 bases and J 3 bases; nucleotides not matched to a gene: 9. From germline, CDR1 is SQVTM and CDR2 ANQGSEA. This CDR3 has 14 residues. This CDR3 reads CSVSRTGKYYGYTF. The DNA for the CDR3 is TGCAGCGTTTCCAGGACAGGCAAATACTATGGCTACACCTTC.